This note documents a single T cell receptor beta chain sequence. The sample belongs to a study of radiotherapy plus CTLA-4 blockade in lung cancer. TCRdb's table, derived via immunoSEQ multiplex PCR, lists solely in-frame clones and lacks some. This table holds some 66,000 clones, roughly four fifths found once. CTLA-4 blockade with ipilimumab, together with focal radiation, was given to patients with chemo-refractory metastatic non-small-cell lung cancer. This CDR3 is built from 14 residues. V dropped 5 bases and J dropped 4; count of bases not matched to a gene: 4. Per germline, CDR1 MGHRA and CDR2 YSYEKL.

The genes are TRBV4-1 and TRBJ2-1, with 8 bases identical to TRBD2. The sample consisted of peripheral blood, taken from a patient treated with radiotherapy plus ipilimumab. The TCR comes from a human donor with non-small cell lung cancer who had a partial response to radiotherapy plus ipilimumab. The DNA of the CDR3 is TGCGCCAGCAGCTTAGCGGGATCTTACAATGAGCAGTTCTTC. Translated: CASSLAGSYNEQFF.